These 26 T cell receptor beta chains were sequenced from one sample in a study of T cell responses to AZD1222 COVID-19 vaccine. Assay used: immunoSEQ multiplex PCR; TCRdb lists only in-frame clones, some missing. The sample has about 83,000 clones; roughly 90% are singletons. This specimen was peripheral blood, taken on day 0 of MenACWY control vaccination. The receptors shown here come from an adult in good health.

V is TRBV12-3 or TRBV12-4 and J is TRBJ1-6; D not resolved. There are 12 residues in the CDR3. V was trimmed by 3 bases and J by 9 bases, leaving 6 bases between them. The CDR3 coding sequence is TGTGCCAGCAGTTTTTGGGCTTCACCCCTCCACTTT. Translated: CASSFWASPLHF.

The rearrangement joins TRBV3-1 (or the pseudogene TRBV3-2) to TRBJ1-1; TRBD1 is a possible D gene (6 bases). V was shortened by 5 bases and J by 1 base, with 14 bases between the two germline ends. This CDR3 has 15 residues. Germline V gives CDR1 LGHDT, CDR2 YNNKEL (reference sequence). The CDR3 reads CASSLTGNANTEAFF. CDR3 nucleotide sequence: TGTGCCAGCAGCTTAACAGGGAATGCGAACACTGAAGCTTTCTTT.

The V gene is TRBV6-5, the J gene TRBJ2-7, with TRBD1 matching over 7 bases. Germline V lookup: CDR1 MNHEY, CDR2 SVGAGI. There are 14 residues in the CDR3. With 5 bases clipped from V and 5 bases from J, the junction kept 9 bases outside the gene matches. The CDR3 reads CASSSGDSPDEQYF. Here the CDR3 DNA reads TGTGCCAGCAGTAGTGGGGACAGCCCGGACGAGCAGTACTTC.

V gene TRBV27 combines with J gene TRBJ2-2, with TRBD2 matching over 13 bases. Germline V gives CDR1 MNHEY, CDR2 SMNVEV (reference sequence). Trimming removed 3 bases from V and 6 bases from J; junction bases left unmatched: 1. The CDR3 covers 15 residues. The CDR3 spells CASSFGLAGAGELFF. The CDR3 DNA is TGTGCCAGCAGTTTCGGACTAGCGGGGGCCGGGGAGCTGTTTTTT.

The J gene is TRBJ2-5, the V gene TRBV28; D possibly corresponds to TRBD1 (6 bases). Germline CDR1 reads MDHEN; CDR2 reads SYDVKM. CDR3 length: 12 residues. With 2 bases removed from V and 5 bases from J, the gap between germline ends came to 6 bases. The CDR3 reads CASSLRGETQYF. Here the CDR3 DNA reads TGTGCCAGCAGTTTAAGGGGGGAGACCCAGTACTTC.

The chain joins TRBV6-5 to TRBJ2-1; the match to TRBD2 covers 13 bases. The CDR3 is 16 residues long. Germline trimming cut 2 bases from V and 6 bases from J; bases unmatched to any gene: 4. CDR1 and CDR2 from the germline V gene are MNHEY and SVGAGI. The CDR3 spells CASSYGGLAGLNEQFF. CDR3 DNA: TGTGCCAGCAGTTACGGGGGACTAGCGGGGCTCAATGAGCAGTTCTTC.

The V call is TRBV6-5, the J call TRBJ2-2; TRBD1 might be the D (6 bases). Germline CDR1 is MNHEY and CDR2 is SVGAGI. CDR3 length: 12 amino acids. CDR3 loop: CAARGYTGELFF. CDR3 coding DNA: TGTGCGGCCAGGGGATATACCGGGGAGCTGTTTTTT.

The J gene is TRBJ2-1, the V gene TRBV7-2; D is possibly TRBD2 (6 bases). V was clipped by 2 bases and J by 7 bases, with 18 bases between them. Per the germline V gene, CDR1 is SGHTA and CDR2 is FQGNSA. The length of the CDR3 is 16 residues. In DNA form, the CDR3 reads TGTGCCAGCAGCTTAACGCCCCCGACTAGAGGGAATGAGCAGTTCTTC. It encodes CASSLTPPTRGNEQFF.

The chain is built from TRBV18 and TRBJ1-2, with 8 bases lining up with TRBD1. Germline assignment: CDR1 KGHSH and CDR2 LQKENI. The CDR3 is 12 amino acids. J gave up 8 bases and V 4 bases, and 3 bases lay outside the gene matches. The CDR3 reads CASSHRTGGYTF. The CDR3 DNA sequence: TGTGCCAGCTCACATCGGACAGGGGGCTACACCTTC.

The chain joins TRBV5-1 to TRBJ1-3; weak D call: TRBD1 (5 bases). The V end was cut by 5 bases, the J end by 1 base, with 10 bases between. This CDR3 region has 14 residues. Germline V gives CDR1 SGHRS, CDR2 YFSETQ. The CDR3 DNA follows: TGCGCCAGCAGGGGGGGAAAATCTGGAAACACCATATATTTT. Its protein product is CASRGGKSGNTIYF.

V gene TRBV7-2 combines with J gene TRBJ2-5, with a weak D call TRBD2 (6 bases). Germline CDR1 is SGHTA and CDR2 is FQGNSA. The CDR3 contains 17 residues. The V and J ends lost 0 bases and 1 base respectively, with 15 bases between them. The CDR3 region is CASSLAKRVGGQETQYF. The CDR3 bases are TGTGCCAGCAGCTTAGCGAAGAGAGTGGGGGGCCAAGAGACCCAGTACTTC.

This clone was counted between two and nine times. V is TRBV7-9 and J is TRBJ1-2; D gene uncertain. Deletions cut 1 base from V and 10 bases from J, with 19 bases between. Per the germline V gene, CDR1 is SEHNR and CDR2 is FQNEAQ (reference sequence). This CDR3 has 15 residues. The CDR3 is CASSLESLGSRDYTF. The CDR3 nucleotides are TGTGCCAGCAGCTTAGAAAGTTTAGGCTCTCGGGACTACACCTTC.

This clone was seen only a few times. The V gene is TRBV28, the J gene TRBJ1-4; D might be TRBD1 (6 bases). The germline gives CDR1 MDHEN, CDR2 SYDVKM. This CDR3 comprises 16 residues. V lost 6 bases and J lost 7, with 21 bases in between. In nucleotides, the CDR3 is TGTGCCAGCAGCTCCGTCGGGGCAGGGGTACGTGAAAAACTGTTTTTT. Amino acid sequence: CASSSVGAGVREKLFF. Combining the CDR3 with reference TRBV28 and TRBJ1-4 gives the whole variable domain DVKVTQSSRYLVKRTGEKVFLECVQDMDHENMFWYRQDPGLGLRLIYFSYDVKMKEKGDIPEGYSVSREKKERFSLILESASTNQTSMYLCASSSVGAGVREKLFFGSGTQLSVL.

The J gene is TRBJ2-6, the V gene TRBV4-3; D call uncertain. The CDR3 has 13 residues. Germline CDR1 reads LGHNA; CDR2 reads YSLEER. The V and J ends lost 3 bases and 9 bases respectively, with 9 bases between them. Written as DNA, the CDR3 is TGCGCCAGCAGCCACTTGGGTGTCAACGTCCTGACTTTC. Translated, it gives CASSHLGVNVLTF.

The V call is TRBV5-1, the J call TRBJ2-7; unclear D gene. The CDR3 runs to 13 residues. Germline V gene sequence: CDR1 SGHRS, CDR2 YFSETQ. V was clipped by 5 bases and J by 3 bases, with 12 bases between them. CDR3 DNA sequence: TGCGCCAGCAGTCTGGGATTGGGCTACGAGCAGTACTTC. Amino acid sequence: CASSLGLGYEQYF.

The V call is TRBV25-1, the J call TRBJ1-4; D possibly corresponds to TRBD1 (5 bases). V was shortened by 1 base and J by 3 bases, with 12 bases between the two germline ends. Germline V gives CDR1 MGHDK, CDR2 SYGVNS. The CDR3 contains 16 residues. CDR3 bases: TGTGCCAGCAGTGAATTAAGCGGGACTCCTAATGAAAAACTGTTTTTT. This translates into CASSELSGTPNEKLFF.

Worth noting for this clone: Sequence at one end of the junction differs from germline and may be a read error. CDR3 amino acids: CATSIRGTSGSEQYF. The CDR3 DNA reads as TGTGCCACTAGTATTCGGGGGACTAGCGGGAGCGAGCAGTACTTC. This chain joins TRBV19 and TRBJ2-7, with 14 bases lining up with TRBD2. The germline CDR1 and CDR2 sequences are LNHDA and SQIVND (reference sequence). This CDR3 has 15 residues.

The rearrangement links TRBV9 to TRBJ2-1, with 7 bases fitting TRBD1. CDR3 length equals 14 residues. The germline V gene encodes CDR1 SGDLS and CDR2 YYNGEE. Germline trimming cut 0 bases from V and 15 bases from J; bases unmatched to any gene: 12. CDR3 DNA sequence: TGTGCCAGCAGCGTAGGATTACGGGACAGTTTAAGGTTCTTC. Translating it yields CASSVGLRDSLRFF.

The V and J genes are TRBV5-1 and TRBJ2-7; 7 bases fit TRBD1. This CDR3 contains 14 residues. V was pared by 1 base and J by 2 bases, with 3 bases of the junction left unmatched. CDR1 and CDR2 (germline): SGHRS, YFSETQ. The CDR3 bases are TGCGCCAGCAGCTTGAGGGGGCGCCCCTACGAGCAGTACTTC. Amino acid sequence: CASSLRGRPYEQYF.

The chain employs TRBV4-3 and TRBJ1-5, with D possibly TRBD1 on 6 matching bases. The CDR3 spans 17 residues. Trimming removed 3 bases from V and 6 bases from J, with 21 bases in between. Germline V gene sequence: CDR1 LGHNA, CDR2 YSLEER. CDR3 loop: CASSQSWADRRGQPQHF. CDR3 in DNA: TGCGCCAGCAGCCAGTCATGGGCTGACAGGCGGGGTCAGCCCCAGCATTTT.

The rearrangement joins TRBV6-2 or TRBV6-3 to TRBJ2-5, with D possibly TRBD1 on 5 matching bases. With 0 bases removed from V and 1 base from J, the gap between germline ends came to 6 bases. The CDR3 has 14 amino acids. Germline values: CDR1 MNHEY, CDR2 SVGEGT. CDR3: CASSYSRAQETQYF. The CDR3 DNA is TGTGCCAGCAGTTACTCCAGGGCCCAAGAGACCCAGTACTTC.

V and J are TRBV6-5 and TRBJ2-1, with D hard to call. The CDR3 is 15 amino acids. In germline, CDR1 is MNHEY, CDR2 SVGAGI. Trimming shortened V by 0 bases and J by 1 base, and 7 bases separated the two germline ends. The CDR3: CASSYSSVSYNEQFF. The CDR3 nucleotides are TGTGCCAGCAGTTACTCGAGCGTGTCCTACAATGAGCAGTTCTTC.

This rearrangement joins TRBV6-1 to TRBJ2-1; the D is unclear. The CDR3 has 16 amino acids. Trimming removed 0 bases at V and 0 bases at J, with 9 bases between. Germline-derived CDR1 and CDR2 are MNHNS and SASEGT. The CDR3 nucleotides read TGTGCCAGCAGTGAAGCTGGCGGAAGCTCCTACAATGAGCAGTTCTTC. The encoded protein is CASSEAGGSSYNEQFF.

As DNA, the CDR3 is TGTGCCAGTTCCTCCGGGACAGGGAACTATGGCTACACCTTC. Amino acids: CASSSGTGNYGYTF. This chain connects TRBV19 to TRBJ1-2; 9 bases are a match to TRBD1. This CDR3 is 14 amino acids long. The germline V gene encodes CDR1 LNHDA and CDR2 SQIVND (reference sequence). Trimming cost V 8 bases and J 2 bases; bases outside gene matches: 6.

The sample holds one count of this clone. V usage is TRBV7-8 and J usage is TRBJ2-3; D is perhaps TRBD1 (6 bases). The CDR3 runs 15 residues. Germline loops: CDR1 SGHVS, CDR2 FQNEAQ. V lost 0 bases to trimming and J lost 8 bases, with 15 bases between them. CDR3 nucleotides: TGTGCCAGCAGCTTAGCGGGGCAGGGGTTAGGTACGCAGTATTTT. Translated, it gives CASSLAGQGLGTQYF. Looking up the rest from reference TRBV7-8 and TRBJ2-3 gives the full variable domain: GAGVSQSPRYKVAKRGQDVALRCDPISGHVSLFWYQQALGQGPEFLTYFQNEAQLDKSGLPSDRFFAERPEGSVSTLKIQRTQQEDSAVYLCASSLAGQGLGTQYFGPGTRLTVL.

This clone showed up just once. V usage is TRBV4-3 and J usage is TRBJ2-7; possibly TRBD2 for D (6 bases). The CDR3 length is 15 residues. Germline values: CDR1 LGHNA, CDR2 YSLEER. The V gene lost 1 base and the J gene lost 6 bases, with 16 bases spanning the gap. CDR3 sequence reads: CASSQAGTSQTEQYF. Here the CDR3 DNA reads TGCGCCAGCAGCCAAGCGGGAACTAGCCAGACCGAGCAGTACTTC.